This T cell receptor beta chain was found in a study of T cell responses to AZD1222 COVID-19 vaccine. TCRdb keeps only in-frame clones here, not all; method: immunoSEQ multiplex PCR. The table records some 110,000 clones, 75% to 90% of them present only once. Germline V lookup: CDR1 MNHEY, CDR2 SMNVEV (reference sequence). V dropped 5 bases and J dropped 0; count of bases not matched to a gene: 10. The CDR3 loop spans 18 amino acids. This clonotype was sampled from an adult who received the AZD1222 COVID-19 vaccine. Source: peripheral blood, taken 28 days after the second AZD1222 dose. V usage is TRBV27 and J usage is TRBJ2-2; 9 bases are shared with TRBD1. In DNA, the CDR3 is TGTGCCAGCAGTCCCGACAGGGGGACCTCCTCGAACACCGGGGAGCTGTTTTTT. It yields the protein CASSPDRGTSSNTGELFF.